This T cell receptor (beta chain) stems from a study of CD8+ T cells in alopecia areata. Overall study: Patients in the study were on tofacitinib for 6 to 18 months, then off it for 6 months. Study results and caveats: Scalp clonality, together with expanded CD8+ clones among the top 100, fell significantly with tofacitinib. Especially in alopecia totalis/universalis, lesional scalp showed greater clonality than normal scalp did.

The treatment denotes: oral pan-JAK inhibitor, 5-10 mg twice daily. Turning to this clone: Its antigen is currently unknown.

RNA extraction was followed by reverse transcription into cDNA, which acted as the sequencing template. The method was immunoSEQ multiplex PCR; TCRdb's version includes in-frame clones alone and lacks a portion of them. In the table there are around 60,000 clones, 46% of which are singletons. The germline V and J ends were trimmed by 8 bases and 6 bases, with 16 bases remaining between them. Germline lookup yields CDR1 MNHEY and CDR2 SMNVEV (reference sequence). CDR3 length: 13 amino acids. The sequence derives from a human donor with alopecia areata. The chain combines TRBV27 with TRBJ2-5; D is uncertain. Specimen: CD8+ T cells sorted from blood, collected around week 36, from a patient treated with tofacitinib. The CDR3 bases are TGTGCCAGCTCCCTGCTACCGATACAGACCCAGTACTTC. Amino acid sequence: CASSLLPIQTQYF.